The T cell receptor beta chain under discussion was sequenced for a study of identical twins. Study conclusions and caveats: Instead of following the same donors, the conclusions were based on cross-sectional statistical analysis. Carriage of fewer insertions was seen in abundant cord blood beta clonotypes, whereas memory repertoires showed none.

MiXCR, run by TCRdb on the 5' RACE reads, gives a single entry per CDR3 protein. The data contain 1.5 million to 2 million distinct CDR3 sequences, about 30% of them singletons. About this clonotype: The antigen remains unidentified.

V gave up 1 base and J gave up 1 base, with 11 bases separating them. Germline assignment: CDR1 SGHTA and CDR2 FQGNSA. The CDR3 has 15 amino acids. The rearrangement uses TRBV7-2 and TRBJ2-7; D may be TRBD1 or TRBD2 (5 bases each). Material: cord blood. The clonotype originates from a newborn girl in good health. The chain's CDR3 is CASSLEGWTSYEQYF. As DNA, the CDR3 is TGTGCCAGCAGCTTAGAGGGGTGGACTTCCTACGAGCAGTACTTC.